This T cell receptor (beta chain) is from a study of blood T cell repertoires in COVID-19 (dated by TCRdb to 2019 to 2021). Turning to the overall study: Samples covering the acute and convalescent phases of COVID-19 were provided by collaborators in the United States, Italy and Spain. Nearly every sample came with metadata listing a de-identified subject ID, COVID-19 status, age in years and sex. The material from the prospective study consisted of cDNA or gDNA derived from T cells, B-cell-depleted T cells, or PBMCs. The dataset comprised deeply sampled blood TCRbeta repertoires from subjects exposed to, actively infected with, or recovered from COVID-19. A freely available public database, intended as a resource for researchers studying the immune response to SARS-CoV-2, is where the repertoires were released. The samples were drawn from two sources: the first 160 participants of the ongoing ImmuneRACE study, and approximately 1,300 subjects contributed by 6 global collaborators. HLA class I and class II types, where available, came from metadata supplied by the sample provider rather than from assay-based typing. The full study reports these points: Clinical and demographic metadata were provided uncurated, with the amount varying by source and participant.

TCRbeta CDR3 regions were amplified from genomic DNA using the immunoSEQ Assay, a bias-controlled multiplex PCR. Per the source publication's procedure: The number of nucleated cells in each sample was estimated from the amplification of reference gene primers within the assay. Sequence reads were collapsed and filtered to measure the absolute abundance of every unique TCRbeta CDR3 rearrangement. For each sample, productive Simpson clonality was calculated by taking the square root of Simpson's diversity index across productive rearrangements. The table comes from immuneACCESS by way of TCRdb, which keeps in-frame sequences with V and J called. Part of the clones is missing from these tables; in studies checked, under half for an unresolved V gene and the rest for unknown reasons. V and J calls and clone size follow that table, whereas D and trimming were derived from the DNA. This sample holds more than 200,000 clones; around nine tenths were observed only once. The ten top clones hold around 4.2% of the sample.

As concerns this clone: Its antigen target is currently unknown. Per-base qualities were not stored, and no clone one base away is much larger.

Enrolling through a virtual design, the prospective study's participants ranged in age from roughly 18 to 89 years and lived across 20 to 30 United States geographic areas. To assign participants to cohorts, the prospective study relied on clinical history that participants themselves reported in a screening survey and a study questionnaire. In the prospective study, mobile phlebotomists collected whole blood, serum and a nasopharyngeal or oropharyngeal swab from each participant. Prospective study participants could optionally give additional blood draws and questionnaires over a roughly two-month period. Blood samples from the prospective study were shipped frozen or at room temperature prior to DNA extraction. A distance of 10 bases separates the germline ends of V and J, which lose 2 bases and 2 bases respectively. Reading the germline V gene gives CDR1 MNHEY and CDR2 SVGEGT. The CDR3, cysteine through phenylalanine, is 14 amino acids long. CDR3 DNA only is kept here, 42 bases in frame from base 1.

The clonotype comes from a woman aged 25 to 39 with acute COVID-19. Material: PBMCs or T cells enriched from blood (not recorded which). The chain was built from TRBV6-2 or TRBV6-3 and TRBJ2-7; TRBD1 is perhaps the D gene, given 5 matching bases. CDR3 protein: CASSYRYRTYEQYF. The DNA is as follows: TGTGCCAGCAGTTACAGGTACAGGACCTACGAGCAGTACTTC.